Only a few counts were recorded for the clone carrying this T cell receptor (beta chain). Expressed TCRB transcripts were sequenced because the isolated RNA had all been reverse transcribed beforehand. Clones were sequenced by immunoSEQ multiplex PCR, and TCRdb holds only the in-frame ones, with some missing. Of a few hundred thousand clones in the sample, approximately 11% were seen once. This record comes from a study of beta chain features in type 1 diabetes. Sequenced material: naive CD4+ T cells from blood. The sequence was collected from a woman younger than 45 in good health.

The CDR3, as DNA: TGTGCCTGGAGTGTACCTAGCGGGAGTCTTGTGACCCAGTACTTC. Translating it yields CAWSVPSGSLVTQYF. The rearrangement links TRBV30 to TRBJ2-5; 10 bases line up with TRBD2. The CDR3 contains 15 residues. V shed 0 bases and J 7 bases; nucleotides not matched to a gene: 8. Per the germline V gene, CDR1 is GTSNPN and CDR2 is SVGIG (reference sequence).